These T cell receptor beta chains were read from a single sample in a study of blood T cell repertoires in COVID-19. Sequencing was performed with immunoSEQ multiplex PCR; in TCRdb, only in-frame clones are kept and a portion is missing. The sample has roughly 180,000 clones; about 81% are singletons. The specimen was peripheral blood. These receptors were taken from a woman aged 80 or older with COVID-19, enrolled during active disease. CDR3s include the opening cysteine and the closing phenylalanine or tryptophan.

J gene	V gene	CDR3 protein
TRBJ1-3	TRBV2	CASSEQGQGNTIYF
TRBJ2-3	TRBV15	CATSQGQSTSTDTQYF
TRBJ2-7	TRBV10-3	CAISERGYEQYF
TRBJ2-3	TRBV13	CASSSTSGPPDTQYF
TRBJ2-3	TRBV19	CASSTLSPTDTQYF
TRBJ2-1	TRBV7-2	CASSLDTGPYEQFF
TRBJ2-7	TRBV19	CASSIKRESGYEQYF
TRBJ2-2	TRBV27	CASSPLGTEVAGELFF
TRBJ2-1	TRBV5-1	CASSLVPGGEQFF
TRBJ1-1	TRBV28	CASQRTGIPEAFF
TRBJ2-1	TRBV11-1	CASSLAEVRFNEQFF
TRBJ1-2	TRBV20-1	CSASAGTGYGYTF
TRBJ1-2	TRBV24-1	CATSDIKTGSGYTF
TRBJ1-5	TRBV5-6	CASSRLGTPDQPQHF
TRBJ2-7	TRBV7-9	CASSLALAGLYEQYF
TRBJ1-1	TRBV19	CASSTRGLRAEAFF
TRBJ2-5	TRBV24-1	CATSLRDREYQETQYF
TRBJ2-7	TRBV6-5	CASSYNRVGEQYF
TRBJ2-1	TRBV28	CASSLNQGSGNEQFF
TRBJ2-5	TRBV10-3	CAINEPGQGRETQYF
TRBJ2-7	TRBV7-6	CASSLSLAGDYEQYF
TRBJ2-2	TRBV5-4	CASSGNSGSATGELFF
TRBJ1-2	TRBV19	CASSLEGGAGYYGYTF
TRBJ2-5	TRBV7-2	CASSFNREETQYF
TRBJ2-3	TRBV4-3	CASSQDRQGAGDTQYF
TRBJ2-3	TRBV11-2	CASSGALWDTQYF
TRBJ2-7	TRBV2	CANRQGLVYEQYF
TRBJ1-2	TRBV6-2/TRBV6-3	CASSYSGGVSYGYTF
TRBJ2-7	TRBV29-1	CSVEDNRVHEQYF
TRBJ2-5	TRBV2	CASSRRTVQETQYF
TRBJ2-3	TRBV12-5	CASGLVSVRGSTDTQYF
TRBJ1-1	TRBV10-2	CASQIQVLNTEAFF
TRBJ1-6	TRBV27	CASSRADRGSYNSPLHF
TRBJ1-5	TRBV24-1	CATSEGRGLQPQHF
TRBJ2-7	TRBV28	CASSLALPPYEQYF
TRBJ2-5	TRBV2	CASSGGQQETQYF
TRBJ2-5	TRBV7-8	CASSLRTDSSGETQYF
TRBJ1-2	TRBV5-1	CASSLDRGGYGYTF
TRBJ2-7	TRBV19	CASSKPGQGHEQYF
TRBJ2-4	TRBV6-1	CASSEDRRQYF
TRBJ1-2	TRBV5-1	CASRPLLNYGYTF
TRBJ2-3	TRBV18	CASSPTGTATDTQYF
TRBJ2-6	TRBV14	CASSQVAGANVLTF
TRBJ1-2	TRBV29-1	CSVEEDRGYGYTF
TRBJ2-7	TRBV5-1	CASRGGTGSYEQYF
TRBJ1-3	TRBV2	CASSIVHSGNTIYF
TRBJ2-7	TRBV7-2	CASSVSGGGMEQYF
TRBJ2-2	TRBV25-1	CASSTLTGTTTGELFF